The T cell receptor (beta chain) described here comes from a study of blood T cell repertoires in COVID-19. Remarks on this clone: Other nucleotide sequences in the sample specify the same CDR3.

The study drew participants aged about 18 to 89 years from 20 to 30 US areas. Trimming cost V 0 bases and J 7 bases, with 8 bases left between them. Germline V gene data show CDR1 as SGHRS and CDR2 as YFSETQ. The CDR3 runs to 14 residues. Source study methods: Reference gene primer amplification yielded estimated nucleated cell counts. Method: immunoSEQ multiplex PCR; TCRdb's copy keeps in-frame clones and lacks some. V, J and clone size were drawn from that table, and D and trimming were deduced from the DNA. The sample lists 110,000 to 150,000 clones; 87% were seen once. The sequencing sample was made of PBMCs or T cells enriched from blood (not recorded which). This sequence originates from a man aged 55 to 70 who had recovered from COVID-19. The J gene is TRBJ1-6, the V gene TRBV5-1; a weak D match, TRBD1 (6 bases). CDR3 protein: CASSLDRVNSPLHF. The DNA for the CDR3 is TGCGCCAGCAGCTTGGACAGGGTAAATTCACCCCTCCACTTT.